Shown below are 4 T cell receptor beta chains from a single sample sequenced in a study of T cell responses to AZD1222 COVID-19 vaccine. The repertoire was sequenced with immunoSEQ multiplex PCR; TCRdb's copy has only in-frame clones and lacks some. This sample has over 90,000 clones; 70% to 90% occur once, and the top ten carry 9.5% to 13%. Here the sequenced sample was peripheral blood, taken 28 days after the second AZD1222 dose. These TCRs come from an adult who received the AZD1222 COVID-19 vaccine.

The V and J genes are TRBV12-3 or TRBV12-4 and TRBJ1-1; a weak D match, TRBD1 (6 bases). V shed 4 bases and J shed 3 bases, with 9 bases lying between them. The CDR3 has 13 residues. The CDR3 spells CASSSQGYTEAFF. DNA of the CDR3: TGTGCCAGCAGTTCTCAGGGGTACACTGAAGCTTTCTTT.

J is TRBJ2-1 and V is TRBV6-2 or TRBV6-3, with no clear D. Germline assignment: CDR1 MNHEY and CDR2 SVGEGT. The length of the CDR3 is 14 residues. The germline V and J ends were trimmed by 1 base and 0 bases, with 4 bases remaining between them. The CDR3 spells CASSYLSSYNEQFF. The CDR3 coding sequence is TGTGCCAGCAGTTACTTAAGCTCCTACAATGAGCAGTTCTTC.

J is TRBJ2-1 and V is TRBV5-1, with D tentatively TRBD2 (7 bases). Germline assignment: CDR1 SGHRS and CDR2 YFSETQ. CDR3 length: 15 amino acids. Trimming stripped 6 bases from V and 9 bases from J, with 22 bases between. The CDR3: CASTDGAGAGGEQFF. The CDR3 DNA sequence: TGCGCCAGCACAGATGGCGCGGGGGCTGGAGGTGAGCAGTTCTTC.

The J gene is TRBJ1-3, the V gene TRBV7-2; the D is unclear. Deletions cut 5 bases from V and 0 bases from J, with 11 bases between. CDR3 length: 15 residues. The germline V gene encodes CDR1 SGHTA and CDR2 FQGNSA. In DNA, the CDR3 is TGTGCCAGCAGCCTACAGCCAGTCTCTGGAAACACCATATATTTT. Its protein product is CASSLQPVSGNTIYF.